The present TCR beta chain was sequenced within a study of regulatory and conventional T cells in RAG deficiency. Whole-study findings and limits: Omenn patients showed >85% Treg-Tconv overlap and shorter CDR3 lengths. Shannon entropy was markedly lower and Simpson indices higher in RAG-deficient patients than control T-cell subsets. Sorted Omenn CD25-high CD127-low cells may not be bona fide Tregs.

For this clone: Its antigen is unidentified.

The method was immunoSEQ multiplex PCR; TCRdb's version includes in-frame clones alone and lacks a portion of them. The sample holds about 46,000 clones, just under 90% seen once. Germline loops: CDR1 SGHTA, CDR2 FQGNSA. The CDR3 is 15 amino acids. V was cut by 1 base and J by 4 bases, with 11 bases left in between. The sorted conventional CD4+ T cells were CD25-low and CD127-high, with genomic DNA sequenced. The data were also submitted as part of a second study, on regulatory T cells. Per that paper: The primer mix had 52 TRBV and 13 TRBJ primers. Patient repertoires had restricted TRB V-J pairs and skewed V and J usage, most in Tregs.

V and J are TRBV7-2 and TRBJ1-5; D is unclear. What was sequenced was CD4+ effector T cells sorted from blood. This sequence originates from a human donor in good health. In nucleotides, the CDR3 is TGTGCCAGCAGCTTAGTGGGTGAGGCGAATCAGCCCCAGCATTTT. It codes for CASSLVGEANQPQHF.